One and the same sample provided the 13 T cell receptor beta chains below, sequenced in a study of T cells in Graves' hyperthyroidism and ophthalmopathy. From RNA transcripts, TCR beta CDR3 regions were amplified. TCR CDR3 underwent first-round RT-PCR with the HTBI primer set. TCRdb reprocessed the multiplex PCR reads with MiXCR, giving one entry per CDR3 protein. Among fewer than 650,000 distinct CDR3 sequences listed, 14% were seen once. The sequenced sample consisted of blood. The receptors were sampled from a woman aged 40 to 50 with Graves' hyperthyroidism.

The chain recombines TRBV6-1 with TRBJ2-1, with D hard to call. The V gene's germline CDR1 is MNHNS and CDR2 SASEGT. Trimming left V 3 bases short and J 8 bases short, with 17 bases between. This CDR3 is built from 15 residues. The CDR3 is CASSEILGFQYEQFF. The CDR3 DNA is TGTGCCAGCAGTGAGATATTAGGCTTCCAGTATGAGCAGTTCTTC.

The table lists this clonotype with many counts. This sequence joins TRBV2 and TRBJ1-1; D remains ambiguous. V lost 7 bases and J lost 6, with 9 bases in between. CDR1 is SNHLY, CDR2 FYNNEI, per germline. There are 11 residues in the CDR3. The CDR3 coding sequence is TGTGCCAGCATGCCCTCGGCTGAAGCTTTCTTT. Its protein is CASMPSAEAFF.

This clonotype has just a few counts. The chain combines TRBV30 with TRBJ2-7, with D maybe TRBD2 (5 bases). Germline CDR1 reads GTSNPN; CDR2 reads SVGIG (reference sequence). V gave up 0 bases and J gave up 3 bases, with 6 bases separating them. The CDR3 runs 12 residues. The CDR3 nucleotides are TGTGCCTGGAGTGTACGGGGCTACGAGCAGTACTTC. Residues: CAWSVRGYEQYF.

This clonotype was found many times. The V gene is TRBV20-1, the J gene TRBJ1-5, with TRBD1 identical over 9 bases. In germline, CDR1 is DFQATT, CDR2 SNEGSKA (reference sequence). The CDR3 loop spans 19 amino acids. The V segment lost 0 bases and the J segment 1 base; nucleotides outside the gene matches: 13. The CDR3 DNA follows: TGCAGTGCTAGAGATCGGAAAACAGGGGGCATTGTAAGCAATCAGCCCCAGCATTTT. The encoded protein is CSARDRKTGGIVSNQPQHF.

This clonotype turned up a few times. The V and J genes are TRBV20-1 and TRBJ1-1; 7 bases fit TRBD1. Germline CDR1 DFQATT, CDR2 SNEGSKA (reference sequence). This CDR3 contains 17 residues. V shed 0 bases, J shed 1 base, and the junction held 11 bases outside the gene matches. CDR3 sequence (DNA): TGCAGTGCTAGAGATCCCCGAAGGGGGCAGGAGAACACTGAAGCTTTCTTT. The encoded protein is CSARDPRRGQENTEAFF.

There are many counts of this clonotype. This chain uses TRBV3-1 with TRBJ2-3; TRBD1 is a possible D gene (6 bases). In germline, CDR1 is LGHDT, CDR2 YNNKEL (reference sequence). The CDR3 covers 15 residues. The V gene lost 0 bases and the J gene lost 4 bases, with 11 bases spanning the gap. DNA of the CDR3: TGTGCCAGCAGCCAAGATTGGGGGCAGGCAGATACGCAGTATTTT. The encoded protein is CASSQDWGQADTQYF.

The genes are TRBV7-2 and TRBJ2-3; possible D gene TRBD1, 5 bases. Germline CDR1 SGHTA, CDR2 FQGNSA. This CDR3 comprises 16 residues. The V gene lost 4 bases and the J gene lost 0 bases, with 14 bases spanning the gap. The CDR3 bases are TGTGCCAGCAGCTCCCTGTGGGGCCCTAGCACAGATACGCAGTATTTT. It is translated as CASSSLWGPSTDTQYF.

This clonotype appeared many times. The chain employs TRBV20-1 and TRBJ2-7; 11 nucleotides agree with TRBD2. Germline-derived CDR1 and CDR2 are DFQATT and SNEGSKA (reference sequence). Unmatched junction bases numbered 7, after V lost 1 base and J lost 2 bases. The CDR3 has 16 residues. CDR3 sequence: CSARGGVGLAAYEQYF. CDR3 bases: TGCAGTGCTAGAGGCGGAGTGGGACTAGCGGCCTACGAGCAGTACTTC.

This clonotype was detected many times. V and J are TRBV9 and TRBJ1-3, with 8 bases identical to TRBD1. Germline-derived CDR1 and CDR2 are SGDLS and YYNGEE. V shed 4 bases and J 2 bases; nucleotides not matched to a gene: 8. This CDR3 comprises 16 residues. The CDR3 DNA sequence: TGTGCCAGCAGCCCTTCGGACAGGGTGGCTGGAAACACCATATATTTT. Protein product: CASSPSDRVAGNTIYF.

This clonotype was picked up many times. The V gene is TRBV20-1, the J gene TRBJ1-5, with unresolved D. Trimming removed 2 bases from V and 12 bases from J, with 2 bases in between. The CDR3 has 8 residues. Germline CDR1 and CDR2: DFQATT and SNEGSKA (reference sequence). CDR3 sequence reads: CSARNQHF. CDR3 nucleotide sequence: TGCAGTGCTAGAAACCAGCATTTT.

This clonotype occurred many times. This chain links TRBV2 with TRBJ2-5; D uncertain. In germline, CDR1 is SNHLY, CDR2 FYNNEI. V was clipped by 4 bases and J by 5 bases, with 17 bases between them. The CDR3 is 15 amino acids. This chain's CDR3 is CASSARAILGETQYF. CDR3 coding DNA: TGTGCCAGCAGTGCCCGGGCCATCTTGGGGGAGACCCAGTACTTC.

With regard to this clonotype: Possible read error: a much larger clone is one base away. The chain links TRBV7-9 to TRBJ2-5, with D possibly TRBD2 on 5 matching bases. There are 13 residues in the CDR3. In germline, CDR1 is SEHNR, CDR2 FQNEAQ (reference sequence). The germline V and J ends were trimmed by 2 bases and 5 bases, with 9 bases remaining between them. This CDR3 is CASSLKGAETQYF. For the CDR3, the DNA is TGTGCCAGCAGCTTAAAGGGAGCGGAGACCCAGTACTTC.

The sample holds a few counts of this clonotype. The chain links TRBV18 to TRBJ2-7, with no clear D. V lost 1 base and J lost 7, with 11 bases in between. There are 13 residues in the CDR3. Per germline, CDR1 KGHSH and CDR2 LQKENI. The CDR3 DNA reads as TGTGCCAGCTCACCACAAGGGTCGGAGGAGCAGTACTTC. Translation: CASSPQGSEEQYF.